The subject of this entry is one T cell receptor beta chain. The antigen is unknown. Both 60 Vbeta primers and 13 Jbeta primers went into the PCR. Repertoires were generated with immunoSEQ multiplex PCR, while TCRdb's copy carries only in-frame clones and drops some. The sample includes about 150,000 clones, 70% of them seen just once. V was trimmed by 4 bases and J by 13 bases, leaving 22 bases between them. Germline assignment: CDR1 GTSNPN and CDR2 SVGIG (reference sequence). The CDR3 is made up of 13 amino acids. The source of the sample is a study of cytomegalovirus exposure and HLA in healthy donors. Findings and limits, study-wide: Accurate prediction of HLA-A and HLA-B alleles (for most subjects) was reportedly achieved from TCR beta sequences.

V and J are TRBV30 and TRBJ2-5; D gene uncertain. This receptor was taken from an older woman in good health and CMV-seropositive. Material for sequencing was PBMCs. CDR3 loop: CAWTPRQTYERYF. DNA for the CDR3: TGTGCCTGGACTCCGCGGCAGACCTACGAGCGGTACTTC.